This T cell receptor beta chain was recorded in a study of monozygotic twins with inflammatory bowel disease. Study results and limitations: It was in IBD patients that TCRbeta diversity (inverse Simpson) was lower than in healthy co-twins.

Germline-derived CDR1 and CDR2 are MDHEN and SYDVKM. The CDR3 is 16 amino acids. With regard to this clonotype: Its antigen is currently unknown.

Across eight separate reactions for each sample, cDNA was made. Reanalyzing the 5' RACE reads, TCRdb keeps one entry per CDR3 protein, without DNA. This sample's table reports fewer than 200,000 distinct CDR3 sequences. Sequenced input: blood. This clonotype was obtained from a human donor with ulcerative colitis or Crohn's disease, or a healthy co-twin of an affected twin (not recorded which). V gene TRBV28 combines with J gene TRBJ2-1; without DNA, the TCRdb call of TRBD1 cannot be checked. The CDR3 spells CASSLGYRETGDEQFF.